The next 25 T cell receptor beta chains were all read from a single sample in a study of Ad26.COV2.S vaccination and SARS-CoV-2 variants. Produced via immunoSEQ multiplex PCR; TCRdb's table is partial and in-frame only. The sample lists 500,000 or so clones, around nine tenths occurring once. Described treatment: 15 to 20 received Ad26.COV2.S at low or high dose, single or two shots; 5 received placebo; per-sample allocation not given. Sampling happened 63 days after the first vaccine or placebo injection. The sample consisted of peripheral blood, taken in a trial of Ad26.COV2.S vaccine versus placebo. These receptors all come from a person between 18 and 65 years old who received the Ad26.COV2.S COVID-19 vaccine or a placebo.

This clone occurred once. The gene calls are TRBV7-2 and TRBJ2-3, with D possibly TRBD2 on 6 matching bases. The CDR3 loop spans 15 amino acids. V was trimmed by 3 bases and J by 0 bases, leaving 10 bases between them. Germline assignment: CDR1 SGHTA and CDR2 FQGNSA. CDR3 DNA: TGTGCCAGCAGCTTCGACGGACTAAGCACAGATACGCAGTATTTT. Translated: CASSFDGLSTDTQYF.

This chain uses TRBV5-4 with TRBJ2-4; D is perhaps TRBD1 (6 bases). The V end lost 0 bases, the J end lost 8 bases, and 12 bases lay between the germline ends. The germline V gene has CDR1 SGHNT and CDR2 YYREEE (reference sequence). The CDR3 is made up of 14 amino acids. The CDR3 spells CASSLVQGSDIQYF. For the CDR3, the DNA is TGTGCCAGCAGCTTGGTACAGGGTTCTGACATTCAGTACTTC. Full variable domain (missing parts from reference TRBV5-4 and TRBJ2-4): ETGVTQSPTHLIKTRGQQVTLRCSSQSGHNTVSWYQQALGQGPQFIFQYYREEENGRGNFPPRFSGLQFPNYSSELNVNALELDDSALYLCASSLVQGSDIQYFGAGTRLSVL.

The chain joins TRBV28 to TRBJ2-7, with a tentative D call TRBD2 (6 bases). In germline, CDR1 is MDHEN, CDR2 SYDVKM. The CDR3 is made up of 14 amino acids. With 3 bases removed from V and 4 bases from J, the gap between germline ends came to 13 bases. In DNA form, the CDR3 reads TGTGCCAGCAGTTTGGGGGGAGTGACTTACGAGCAGTACTTC. It translates to CASSLGGVTYEQYF.

The sample holds one count of this clone. The V gene is TRBV2, the J gene TRBJ1-2; no clear D gene. Trimming took 1 base from V and 0 from J, leaving 6 bases between them. The CDR3 length is 14 residues. Per the germline V gene, CDR1 is SNHLY and CDR2 is FYNNEI. In DNA form, the CDR3 reads TGTGCCAGCAGTGAAGGCCCAACTAACTATGGCTACACCTTC. Encoded protein: CASSEGPTNYGYTF.

The chain links TRBV18 to TRBJ2-1, with TRBD2 matching over 7 bases. Germline V lookup: CDR1 KGHSH, CDR2 LQKENI. The CDR3 has 15 amino acids. The junction had 6 bases not matched to a gene; V was cut back by 3 bases and J by 4 bases. Here the CDR3 DNA reads TGTGCCAGCTCACCTGTGAGCGGGATGTACAATGAGCAGTTCTTC. This encodes CASSPVSGMYNEQFF.

The V call is TRBV9, the J call TRBJ2-1; a possible D gene is TRBD1 (6 bases). The CDR3 covers 14 residues. The germline V gene encodes CDR1 SGDLS and CDR2 YYNGEE. Deletions cut 3 bases from V and 8 bases from J, with 15 bases between. The CDR3 here is CASSGGTPGDEQFF. For the CDR3, the DNA is TGTGCCAGCAGCGGTGGGACACCCGGGGATGAGCAGTTCTTC.

The rearrangement joins TRBV2 to TRBJ1-4; maybe TRBD1 (5 bases). V shed 8 bases and J shed 6 bases, with 10 bases lying between them. Germline CDR1 SNHLY, CDR2 FYNNEI. This CDR3 is 12 amino acids long. Here the CDR3 DNA reads TGTGCCAGCCGGGGGTGGGATGAAAAACTGTTTTTT. It specifies CASRGWDEKLFF.

Of note for this clone: Other DNA sequences in the sample encode the same CDR3. V and J are TRBV6-5 and TRBJ1-3, with D possibly TRBD1 on 5 matching bases. Germline lookup yields CDR1 MNHEY and CDR2 SVGAGI. Between the trimmed V and J ends, which lost 5 bases and 0 bases, there was a span of 11 bases. CDR3 length: 15 amino acids. CDR3 nucleotides: TGTGCCAGCAGTAAAACAGGATCCTCTGGAAACACCATATATTTT. Translating it yields CASSKTGSSGNTIYF.

The chain carries TRBV28 and TRBJ1-2; no definite D call. This CDR3 is built from 13 residues. Trimming pared 3 bases from V and 4 bases from J, leaving 9 bases between. CDR1 and CDR2 from the germline V gene are MDHEN and SYDVKM. The CDR3 nucleotides read TGTGCCAGCAGTTTTCAGCCGAGCTATGGCTACACCTTC. Its translation: CASSFQPSYGYTF.

This clone was recorded a few times. The chain joins TRBV12-3 or TRBV12-4 to TRBJ1-1; no reliable D call. V was pared by 3 bases and J by 5 bases, with 7 bases between. The CDR3 sequence is 12 residues long. CDR3 loop: CASSFFGTEAFF. DNA for the CDR3: TGTGCCAGCAGTTTTTTTGGTACTGAAGCTTTCTTT.

The chain carries TRBV7-9 and TRBJ1-1; no clear D gene. Trimming shortened V by 2 bases and J by 4 bases, and 14 bases separated the two germline ends. Germline lookup yields CDR1 SEHNR and CDR2 FQNEAQ (reference sequence). This CDR3 is built from 15 residues. The CDR3 DNA reads as TGTGCCAGCAGCTTACCCTTGGCCCAGGCCACTGAAGCTTTCTTT. Protein product: CASSLPLAQATEAFF.

This chain connects TRBV5-1 to TRBJ2-1; 7 nucleotides match TRBD2. CDR3 size: 16 residues. The germline V gene has CDR1 SGHRS and CDR2 YFSETQ. The J segment lost 5 bases and the V segment lost 4 bases, leaving 12 bases of the junction unmatched. CDR3 bases: TGCGCCAGCAGCCCCGAGCCAGCGGGGAATAACAATGAGCAGTTCTTC. Amino acid sequence: CASSPEPAGNNNEQFF.

The chain couples TRBV29-1 to TRBJ2-1, with 9 bases aligning to TRBD1. The CDR3 sequence is 12 residues long. Trimming cost V 5 bases and J 12 bases; bases outside gene matches: 8. CDR1 SQVTM and CDR2 ANQGSEA come from the germline V gene. CDR3 in amino acids: CSVSRDRDRQFF. The CDR3 nucleotides read TGCAGCGTTTCCCGGGACAGGGACCGGCAGTTCTTC.

This clone was observed at least ten times. The chain is built from TRBV15 and TRBJ1-5, with unresolved D. Trimming left V 0 bases short and J 5 bases short, with 11 bases between. Germline V gene lookup returns CDR1 LNHNV and CDR2 YYDKDF (reference sequence). This CDR3 comprises 15 residues. The CDR3 loop is CATSRDRGEHQPQHF. The DNA for the CDR3 is TGTGCCACCAGCAGAGATCGGGGTGAGCATCAGCCCCAGCATTTT.

This clone came up once. The chain has TRBV27 and TRBJ1-3, with a weak D call TRBD1 (6 bases). CDR1 MNHEY and CDR2 SMNVEV come from the germline V gene (reference sequence). This CDR3 comprises 15 residues. V was clipped by 0 bases and J by 4 bases, with 10 bases between them. CDR3 amino acids: CASSLSGGPGNTIYF. The CDR3, as DNA: TGTGCCAGCAGTTTATCGGGGGGGCCGGGAAACACCATATATTTT.

The V call is TRBV5-6, the J call TRBJ1-2; 8 bases match TRBD1. J was trimmed by 3 bases and V by 0 bases; bases with no gene match: 1. The CDR3 covers 14 residues. Germline V gene data show CDR1 as SGHDT and CDR2 as YYEEEE. The chain's CDR3 is CASSLEQGDYGYTF. CDR3 bases: TGTGCCAGCAGCTTGGAACAGGGGGACTATGGCTACACCTTC. Full variable domain (rest looked up from reference TRBV5-6 and TRBJ1-2): DAGVTQSPTHLIKTRGQQVTLRCSPKSGHDTVSWYQQALGQGPQFIFQYYEEEERQRGNFPDRFSGHQFPNYSSELNVNALLLGDSALYLCASSLEQGDYGYTFGSGTRLTVV.

The CDR3, as DNA: TGTGCCAGCAGCCCTGAGGACAGTAGCAATCAGCCCCAGCATTTT. The encoded protein is CASSPEDSSNQPQHF. The chain joins TRBV5-5 to TRBJ1-5, with D perhaps matching TRBD1 (6 bases). With 4 bases removed from V and 0 bases from J, the gap between germline ends came to 11 bases. CDR1 and CDR2 from the germline V gene are SGHKS and YYEKEE (reference sequence). The CDR3 is 15 amino acids. The entire variable domain, with the rest obtained from reference TRBV5-5 and TRBJ1-5, is as follows: DAGVTQSPTHLIKTRGQQVTLRCSPISGHKSVSWYQQVLGQGPQFIFQYYEKEERGRGNFPDRFSARQFPNYSSELNVNALLLGDSALYLCASSPEDSSNQPQHFGDGTRLSIL.

The J gene is TRBJ1-5, the V gene TRBV12-3 or TRBV12-4, with D tentatively TRBD1 (5 bases). CDR3 length: 12 amino acids. V lost 10 bases, J lost 6 bases, and 13 bases lay in between. The DNA of the CDR3 is TGTGCCACAAGGGGAGTAAGTCAGCCCCAGCATTTT. It is translated as CATRGVSQPQHF.

This clone has more than one count but fewer than ten. Other nucleotide sequences from this sample produce the same CDR3. V usage is TRBV7-9 and J usage is TRBJ1-5; 8 bases fit TRBD1. The CDR3 is 16 amino acids. The germline V gene has CDR1 SEHNR and CDR2 FQNEAQ (reference sequence). Trimming took 1 base from V and 0 from J; bases not matched to a gene: 2. CDR3 in DNA: TGTGCCAGCAGCTTAGGACAGGGGTCTAGCAATCAGCCCCAGCATTTT. This gives the protein CASSLGQGSSNQPQHF.

The chain recombines TRBV19 with TRBJ2-7; a weak D match, TRBD1 (5 bases). Trimming took off 3 bases at V and 0 bases at J, with 6 bases between the two ends. The CDR3 contains 13 residues. From germline, CDR1 is LNHDA and CDR2 SQIVND (reference sequence). As DNA, the CDR3 is TGTGCCAGTAGTATGGGGCTCTCCTACGAGCAGTACTTC. Translation: CASSMGLSYEQYF.

The chain joins TRBV7-2 to TRBJ2-5; maybe TRBD1 (5 bases). The CDR3 runs to 15 residues. CDR1 SGHTA and CDR2 FQGNSA come from the germline V gene. V lost 5 bases, J lost 0 bases, and 13 bases lay in between. CDR3: CASSLRRGNQETQYF. The CDR3, as DNA: TGTGCCAGCAGCCTCCGAAGGGGAAACCAAGAGACCCAGTACTTC.

This clone was seen only once. The chain employs TRBV7-9 and TRBJ2-7; D call uncertain. V lost 10 bases to trimming and J lost 5 bases, with 15 bases between them. Germline-derived CDR1 and CDR2 are SEHNR and FQNEAQ (reference sequence). The CDR3 length is 12 residues. The CDR3 here is CATSTSLDEQYF. CDR3 nucleotides: TGTGCCACCTCGACCTCGCTCGACGAGCAGTACTTC.

V gene TRBV30 combines with J gene TRBJ2-2; tentatively, D is TRBD1 (5 bases). This CDR3 spans 14 amino acids. V was pared by 0 bases and J by 7 bases, with 12 bases between. The V gene's germline CDR1 is GTSNPN and CDR2 SVGIG (reference sequence). The CDR3 region is CAWSVGVMNGELFF. CDR3 coding DNA: TGTGCCTGGAGTGTAGGGGTAATGAACGGGGAGCTGTTTTTT.

The CDR3 DNA follows: TGTGCCAGCAGCATCTCAGAGAACACTGAAGCTTTCTTT. Translating it yields CASSISENTEAFF. This chain connects TRBV7-9 to TRBJ1-1; D is unresolved. The CDR3 length is 13 residues. CDR1 and CDR2 (germline): SEHNR, FQNEAQ (reference sequence). Trimming shortened V by 5 bases and J by 1 base, and 8 bases separated the two germline ends.

The genes are TRBV28 and TRBJ1-1; D uncertain. V was pared by 6 bases and J by 4 bases, with 18 bases between. The CDR3 spans 15 residues. Germline loops: CDR1 MDHEN, CDR2 SYDVKM. CDR3 loop: CASSFFRPYLTEAFF. The CDR3 DNA is TGTGCCAGCAGCTTCTTTCGCCCCTACCTCACTGAAGCTTTCTTT. Full variable domain (missing parts from reference TRBV28 and TRBJ1-1): DVKVTQSSRYLVKRTGEKVFLECVQDMDHENMFWYRQDPGLGLRLIYFSYDVKMKEKGDIPEGYSVSREKKERFSLILESASTNQTSMYLCASSFFRPYLTEAFFGQGTRLTVV.